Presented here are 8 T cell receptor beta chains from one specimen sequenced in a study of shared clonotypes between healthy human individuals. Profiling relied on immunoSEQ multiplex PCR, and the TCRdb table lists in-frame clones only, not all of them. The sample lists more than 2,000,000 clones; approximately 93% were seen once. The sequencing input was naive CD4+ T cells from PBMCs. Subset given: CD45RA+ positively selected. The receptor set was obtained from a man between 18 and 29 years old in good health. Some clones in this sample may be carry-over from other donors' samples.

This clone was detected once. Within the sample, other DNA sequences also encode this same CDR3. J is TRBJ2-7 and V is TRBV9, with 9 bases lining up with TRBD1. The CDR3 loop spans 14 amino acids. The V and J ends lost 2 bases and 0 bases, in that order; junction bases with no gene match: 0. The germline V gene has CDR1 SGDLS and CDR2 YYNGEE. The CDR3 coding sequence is TGTGCCAGCAGCGTGGACAGGGGCTCCTACGAGCAGTACTTC. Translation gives CASSVDRGSYEQYF.

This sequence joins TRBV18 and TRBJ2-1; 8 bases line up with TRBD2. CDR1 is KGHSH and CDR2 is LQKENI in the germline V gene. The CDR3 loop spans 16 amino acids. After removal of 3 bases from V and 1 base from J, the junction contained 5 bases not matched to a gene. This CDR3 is CASSPSGKGSYNEQFF. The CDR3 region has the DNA TGTGCCAGCTCACCTAGCGGGAAGGGGTCCTACAATGAGCAGTTCTTC.

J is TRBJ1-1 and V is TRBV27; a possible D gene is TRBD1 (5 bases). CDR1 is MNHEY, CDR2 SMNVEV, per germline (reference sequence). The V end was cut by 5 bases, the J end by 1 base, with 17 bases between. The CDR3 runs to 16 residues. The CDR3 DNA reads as TGTGCCAGCAGTAGAGGCAGGGCGAGGGAGAACACTGAAGCTTTCTTT. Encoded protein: CASSRGRARENTEAFF.

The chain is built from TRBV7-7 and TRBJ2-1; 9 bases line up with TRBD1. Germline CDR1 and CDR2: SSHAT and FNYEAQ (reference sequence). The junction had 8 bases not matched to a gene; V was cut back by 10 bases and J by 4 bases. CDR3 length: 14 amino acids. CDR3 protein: CANLQGALYNEQFF. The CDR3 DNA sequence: TGTGCCAACCTACAGGGGGCTCTATACAATGAGCAGTTCTTC.

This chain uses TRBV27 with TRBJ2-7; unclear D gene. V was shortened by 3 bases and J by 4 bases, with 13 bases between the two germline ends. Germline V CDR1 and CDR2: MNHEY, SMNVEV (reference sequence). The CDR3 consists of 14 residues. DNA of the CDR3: TGTGCCAGCAGTTTCCTGGGTACAGAATACGAGCAGTACTTC. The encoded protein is CASSFLGTEYEQYF.

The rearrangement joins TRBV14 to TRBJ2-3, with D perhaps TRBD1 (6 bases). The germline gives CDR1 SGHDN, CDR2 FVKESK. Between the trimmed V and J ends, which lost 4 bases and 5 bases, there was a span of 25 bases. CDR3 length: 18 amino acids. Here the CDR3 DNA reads TGTGCCAGCAGCCCGATTATCAGGGGTCCGGGGAAGATAGATACGCAGTATTTT. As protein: CASSPIIRGPGKIDTQYF.

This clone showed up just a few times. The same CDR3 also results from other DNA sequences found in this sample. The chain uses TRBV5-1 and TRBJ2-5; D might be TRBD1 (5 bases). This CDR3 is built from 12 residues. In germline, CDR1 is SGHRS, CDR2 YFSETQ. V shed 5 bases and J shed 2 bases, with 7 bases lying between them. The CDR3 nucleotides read TGCGCCAGCAGTCGACAGCAAGAGACCCAGTACTTC. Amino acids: CASSRQQETQYF.

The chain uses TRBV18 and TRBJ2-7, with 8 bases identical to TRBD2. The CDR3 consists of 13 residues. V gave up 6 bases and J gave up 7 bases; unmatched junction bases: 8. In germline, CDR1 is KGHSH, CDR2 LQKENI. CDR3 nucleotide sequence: TGTGCCAGCTCTCCCGGGGGGGAAATGGAGCAGTACTTC. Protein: CASSPGGEMEQYF. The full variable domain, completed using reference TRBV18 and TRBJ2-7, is NAGVMQNPRHLVRRRGQEARLRCSPMKGHSHVYWYRQLPEEGLKFMVYLQKENIIDESGMPKERFSAEFPKEGPSILRIQQVVRGDSAAYFCASSPGGEMEQYFGPGTRLTVT.